Following are 16 T cell receptor beta chains from one sample sequenced in a study of T cell clones after liver transplantation. Profiling relied on immunoSEQ multiplex PCR, and the TCRdb table lists in-frame clones only, not all of them. The sample yields 20,000 to 25,000 clones, just under 80% seen once. Source: CD8+ T cells from blood, taken approximately 52 months after liver transplant. The receptors originated from a human patient who received a liver transplant. Some of the T cells might come from the graft donor.

The chain recombines TRBV7-2 with TRBJ2-7; either TRBD1 or TRBD2 may supply D (5 bases each). Germline V gene sequence: CDR1 SGHTA, CDR2 FQGNSA. The CDR3 sequence is 13 residues long. The V end lost 4 bases, the J end lost 3 bases, and 10 bases lay between the germline ends. CDR3 sequence (DNA): TGTGCCAGCAGCTCGGGACCGAACTACGAGCAGTACTTC. It translates to CASSSGPNYEQYF.

This clone has a single count. This rearrangement joins TRBV7-9 to TRBJ2-1; the D is unclear. The CDR3 sequence is 13 residues long. Germline values: CDR1 SEHNR, CDR2 FQNEAQ (reference sequence). The V gene lost 3 bases and the J gene lost 6 bases, with 9 bases spanning the gap. The CDR3 spells CASSLGESNEQFF. DNA for the CDR3: TGTGCCAGCAGCTTGGGCGAATCCAATGAGCAGTTCTTC. The full variable domain, with the rest looked up from reference TRBV7-9 and TRBJ2-1, is DTGVSQNPRHKITKRGQNVTFRCDPISEHNRLYWYRQTLGQGPEFLTYFQNEAQLEKSRLLSDRFSAERPKGSFSTLEIQRTEQGDSAMYLCASSLGESNEQFFGPGTRLTVL.

V gene TRBV10-2 combines with J gene TRBJ1-5; 9 nucleotides agree with TRBD1. The ends lost 1 base at V and 2 bases at J; junction bases unmatched: 9. Germline-derived CDR1 and CDR2 are WSHSY and SAAADI. The CDR3 consists of 18 residues. In DNA, the CDR3 is TGCGCCAGCAGTGAGTGGACAGGACAGGGGCGAGGCAATCAGCCCCAGCATTTT. Residues: CASSEWTGQGRGNQPQHF.

This rearrangement joins TRBV2 to TRBJ2-7; D call uncertain. CDR1 is SNHLY and CDR2 is FYNNEI in the germline V gene. The length of the CDR3 is 10 residues. V lost 4 bases and J lost 3, with 1 base in between. CDR3 loop: CASSVYEQYF. CDR3 nucleotide sequence: TGTGCCAGCAGTGTCTACGAGCAGTACTTC.

The V call is TRBV28, the J call TRBJ1-1; D call uncertain. Trimming shortened V by 8 bases and J by 0 bases, and 13 bases separated the two germline ends. This CDR3 contains 14 residues. The V gene's germline CDR1 is MDHEN and CDR2 SYDVKM. CDR3 sequence (DNA): TGTGCCAGCGTCAACAGACTTATGAACACTGAAGCTTTCTTT. This sequence encodes CASVNRLMNTEAFF.

By its share, this clone is medium-sized. The rearrangement uses TRBV21-1 and TRBJ2-1. TRBV21-1 is an annotated pseudogene. The CDR3 runs 16 residues. CDR3 protein: CASSPCWGAVYNEQFF. For the CDR3, the DNA is TGTGCCAGCAGCCCCTGCTGGGGGGCCGTCTACAATGAGCAGTTCTTC.

The chain joins TRBV12-2 to TRBJ2-1; TRBD1 reflects the table's D call only, with no check against the DNA. TRBV12-2 is an annotated pseudogene. This CDR3 contains 18 residues. The CDR3 DNA reads as TGTGCAAGTCGCCTAAAACCCCGGGACAGGGGATCCTACAATGAGCAGTTCTTC. Its protein product is CASRLKPRDRGSYNEQFF.

This clone turned up a few times. The rearrangement joins TRBV6-1 to TRBJ1-5; TRBD1 is a possible D gene (5 bases). The V end lost 2 bases, the J end lost 4 bases, and 9 bases lay between the germline ends. The V gene's germline CDR1 is MNHNS and CDR2 SASEGT. This CDR3 is built from 14 residues. The chain's CDR3 is CASSERAGNQPQHF. The DNA for the CDR3 is TGTGCCAGCAGTGAACGGGCAGGGAATCAGCCCCAGCATTTT.

V and J are TRBV6-1 and TRBJ2-3; D gene uncertain. Per germline, CDR1 MNHNS and CDR2 SASEGT. V shed 7 bases and J shed 2 bases, with 13 bases lying between them. The CDR3 covers 14 residues. This CDR3 reads CASKDPRITDTQYF. DNA for the CDR3: TGTGCCAGCAAGGATCCCCGGATCACAGATACGCAGTATTTT.

V usage is TRBV7-8 and J usage is TRBJ2-7; D not certain. This CDR3 has 13 amino acids. CDR1 is SGHVS and CDR2 is FQNEAQ in the germline V gene. The V gene lost 1 base and the J gene lost 3 bases, with 7 bases spanning the gap. CDR3 nucleotide sequence: TGTGCCAGCAGCTTAGTGTCAGGCTACGAGCAGTACTTC. Its protein is CASSLVSGYEQYF.

This clone was counted only a few times. This chain connects TRBV4-1 to TRBJ2-3; TRBD1 matches 7 bases. CDR1 MGHRA and CDR2 YSYEKL come from the germline V gene. The CDR3 has 17 residues. The V gene end was trimmed by 7 bases and the J gene end by 2 bases; junction bases not matched to a gene: 15. CDR3 amino acids: CASNPTETGIPTDTQYF. As DNA, the CDR3 is TGCGCCAGCAACCCGACGGAGACAGGGATCCCCACAGATACGCAGTATTTT.

The chain employs TRBV11-1 and TRBJ2-5, with D possibly TRBD1 on 6 matching bases. This CDR3 has 14 residues. The germline V and J ends were trimmed by 5 bases and 2 bases, with 12 bases remaining between them. Germline V gene sequence: CDR1 SGHAT, CDR2 FQDESV (reference sequence). CDR3 nucleotides: TGTGCCAGCAGCCGTCGAGACAGGCAAGAGACCCAGTACTTC. Protein sequence: CASSRRDRQETQYF.

The V gene is TRBV10-3, the J gene TRBJ2-2; D is unresolved. Between the trimmed V and J ends, which lost 2 bases and 2 bases, there was a span of 3 bases. The germline V gene encodes CDR1 ENHRY and CDR2 SYGVKD. The CDR3 sequence is 13 residues long. CDR3 loop: CAISEDNTGELFF. CDR3 bases: TGTGCCATCAGTGAGGATAACACCGGGGAGCTGTTTTTT.

This clone occurred a few times. This chain joins TRBV30 and TRBJ1-6; D perhaps matches TRBD1 (5 bases). V was pared by 8 bases and J by 9 bases, with 14 bases between. CDR1 is GTSNPN and CDR2 is SVGIG in the germline V gene (reference sequence). The CDR3 covers 12 residues. In nucleotides, the CDR3 is TGTGCCGGGGGGAAGGCTACTTCACCCCTCCACTTT. This translates into CAGGKATSPLHF.

The chain joins TRBV6-6 to TRBJ1-2; a weak D match, TRBD1 (5 bases). The CDR3 contains 15 residues. The V gene's germline CDR1 is MNHNY and CDR2 SVGAGI (reference sequence). V dropped 0 bases and J dropped 5 bases, with 13 bases sitting between them. CDR3 amino acids: CASSYSLTARYGYTF. The CDR3 nucleotides are TGTGCCAGCAGTTACTCCCTGACAGCCCGTTATGGCTACACCTTC.

The gene calls are TRBV7-2 and TRBJ2-7; no clear D gene. The CDR3 sequence is 13 residues long. CDR1 and CDR2 from the germline V gene are SGHTA and FQGNSA. V was shortened by 5 bases and J by 3 bases, with 11 bases between the two germline ends. The CDR3, as DNA: TGTGCCAGCAGCCTCCCTCCGTTCTACGAGCAGTACTTC. As protein: CASSLPPFYEQYF.